This T cell receptor beta chain is drawn from a study of blood T cell repertoires in COVID-19. Study overall: There were acute and convalescent COVID-19 samples, and they came from the United States, Italy and Spain.

As handled by the study authors: Reference gene primer amplification in the assay estimated nucleated cell counts. Sequencing was performed with immunoSEQ multiplex PCR; in TCRdb, only in-frame clones are kept and a portion is missing. Clone size and the V and J calls come from that table; the DNA yielded D and trimming. Of under 200,000 clones listed, around four fifths were seen once; the top ten hold 6.5% to 8%. The origin of this receptor is a man in his 70s with active or convalescent COVID-19. Sequenced material: peripheral blood.

The CDR3 DNA is TGTGCCAGCAGCAAGACGGGATTTAACAATGAGCAGTTCTTC. Amino acids: CASSKTGFNNEQFF. The J gene is TRBJ2-1, the V gene TRBV9, with D possibly being TRBD2 (5 bases). Per the germline V gene, CDR1 is SGDLS and CDR2 is YYNGEE. The CDR3 extends over 14 amino acids. V lost 4 bases to trimming and J lost 5 bases, with 13 bases between them.